This T cell receptor (beta chain) was captured in a study of blood T cell repertoires in COVID-19. Sequenced by immunoSEQ multiplex PCR; TCRdb stores in-frame clones only, minus some. Of approximately 89,000 clones in the sample, more than 90% were seen once. The CDR3 totals 14 residues. Trimming at V came to 6 bases and at J to 1 base, leaving 4 bases not matched to a gene. The V gene's germline CDR1 is MNHEY and CDR2 SVGAGI. The V and J genes are TRBV6-5 and TRBJ1-1; 8 bases line up with TRBD1. The sequenced sample was peripheral blood. The clonotype was recovered from a human donor with active COVID-19. The donor label of this sample is uncertain. CDR3 region: CASSPDRANTEAFF. The CDR3 nucleotides are TGTGCCAGCAGCCCGGACAGGGCGAACACTGAAGCTTTCTTT.